This T cell receptor beta chain was identified during a study of regulatory T cells in long-lasting Graves disease. General observations from the study: Newly diagnosed disease favored TRBV20-1 and TRBJ2-1 over persistent disease.

Time point indicated: newly diagnosed GD, antithyroid drugs for less than 3 months. The TCR library used RNA extracted from PBMCs. Clinicians diagnosed Graves' disease using American Thyroid Association guidelines. This clonotype came up many times. Its cognate antigen is unknown. Building of the TCR beta libraries involved iRepertoire HTBI primers and Arm-PCR of CDR3 regions. TCRdb redid the calling of the multiplex PCR reads with MiXCR, one entry per CDR3 protein. The sample has approximately 400,000 distinct CDR3 sequences; just under 15% are singletons. Germline CDR1 is MDHEN and CDR2 is SYDVKM. The CDR3 is 16 residues long. Unmatched junction bases numbered 10, after V lost 5 bases and J lost 0 bases. These same records also appear under a second study, on T cells in Graves' hyperthyroidism and ophthalmopathy. That report notes: It was uncontrolled infection, other autoimmune disease, pregnancy or lactation that excluded patients. The model foresaw ophthalmopathy a median roughly 6 months prior to onset.

This clonotype originated in a woman younger than 45 with Graves disease. The chain links TRBV28 to TRBJ2-7, with 7 bases fitting TRBD1. Sample: peripheral blood mononuclear cells (PBMCs), taken at new diagnosis, from a patient treated with antithyroid drugs. CDR3 nucleotide sequence: TGTGCCAGCAGTCTAAGCCGGGACAGCCCCTCCTACGAGCAGTACTTC. This sequence encodes CASSLSRDSPSYEQYF.